What follows are 24 T cell receptor beta chains derived from one specimen sequenced in a study of human T cells and chemical hapten exposure. Indicated time point: patch test 1, 2 weeks after DPC sensitization. The treatment here: therapeutic diphenylcyclopropenone sensitization with weekly scalp DPC. TCRdb re-called the RACE reads through MiXCR, storing one row per CDR3 protein. The data hold fewer than 400,000 distinct CDR3 sequences, with around 7% observed a single time. The sample was whole blood, taken in connection with sensitization to the hapten diphenylcyclopropenone (DPC). These receptor sequences come from a woman in her late teens or twenties with alopecia areata. Some clones in this sample may be carry-over from other donors' samples.

At least ten counts were recorded for this clonotype. This chain joins TRBV5-6 and TRBJ1-5, with D tentatively TRBD1 (5 bases). The CDR3 runs 15 residues. CDR1 is SGHDT and CDR2 is YYEEEE in the germline V gene. Trimming removed 5 bases from V and 2 bases from J, with 14 bases in between. CDR3 sequence: CASSRQGGGNQPQHF. In DNA form, the CDR3 reads TGTGCCAGCAGTCGCCAGGGAGGAGGCAATCAGCCCCAGCATTTT.

This clonotype appeared many times. The chain combines TRBV7-2 with TRBJ2-6; no clear D. CDR3 length: 13 residues. V lost 3 bases, J lost 2 bases, and 2 bases lay in between. CDR1 is SGHTA, CDR2 FQGNSA, per germline. The chain's CDR3 is CASSFTGANVLTF. The CDR3 nucleotides are TGTGCCAGCAGCTTCACTGGGGCCAACGTCCTGACTTTC.

The J gene is TRBJ1-5, the V gene TRBV4-3, with D perhaps matching TRBD1 (6 bases). Germline V lookup: CDR1 LGHNA, CDR2 YSLEER. V lost 0 bases, J lost 11 bases, and 17 bases lay in between. This CDR3 is built from 15 residues. The CDR3 region is CASSQELGRDTTQHF. The CDR3 DNA is TGCGCCAGCAGCCAAGAACTGGGCCGGGACACCACCCAGCATTTT.

The gene calls are TRBV9 and TRBJ2-7, with D possibly TRBD1 on 6 matching bases. This CDR3 region has 13 residues. CDR1 and CDR2 (germline): SGDLS, YYNGEE. Trimming shortened V by 3 bases and J by 4 bases, and 11 bases separated the two germline ends. This chain's CDR3 is CASSERQGYEQYF. CDR3 DNA: TGTGCCAGCAGCGAACGGCAGGGGTACGAGCAGTACTTC.

As for this clonotype: This clone may be a read error of a much larger clone one base away. The genes are TRBV6-2 or TRBV6-3 and TRBJ2-1; D possibly corresponds to TRBD2 (6 bases). The CDR3 totals 17 residues. Germline CDR1 reads MNHEY; CDR2 reads SVGEGT. Trimming pared 6 bases from V and 1 base from J, leaving 19 bases between. The CDR3 sequence is CASSRRRIGTSYNEQFF. Here the CDR3 DNA reads TGTGCCAGCAGCCGACGACGGATAGGGACTTCCTACAATGAGCAGTTCTTC.

The V call is TRBV14, the J call TRBJ1-4; 8 bases fit TRBD1. The CDR3 runs to 14 residues. Germline V gene sequence: CDR1 SGHDN, CDR2 FVKESK. The V and J ends lost 4 bases and 8 bases, in that order; junction bases with no gene match: 6. This CDR3 is CASSPQGVPEKLFF. In DNA form, the CDR3 reads TGTGCCAGCAGCCCACAGGGGGTCCCCGAAAAACTGTTTTTT. The variable domain in full, completed from reference TRBV14 and TRBJ1-4, reads EAGVTQFPSHSVIEKGQTVTLRCDPISGHDNLYWYRRVMGKEIKFLLHFVKESKQDESGMPNNRFLAERTGGTYSTLKVQPAELEDSGVYFCASSPQGVPEKLFFGSGTQLSVL.

The sample holds many counts of this clonotype. The chain links TRBV7-2 to TRBJ2-3; D uncertain. V shed 6 bases and J shed 6 bases, with 13 bases lying between them. The CDR3 contains 13 residues. Germline V gene data show CDR1 as SGHTA and CDR2 as FQGNSA. The CDR3 bases are TGTGCCAGCAGTATTTCACTGTCGGATACGCAGTATTTT. It yields the protein CASSISLSDTQYF.

This chain uses TRBV4-3 with TRBJ1-2; TRBD1 might be the D (5 bases). This CDR3 spans 15 amino acids. Trimming shortened V by 4 bases and J by 4 bases, and 16 bases separated the two germline ends. Germline lookup yields CDR1 LGHNA and CDR2 YSLEER. CDR3 in DNA: TGCGCCAGCAGCCTCCTAGGAAGGGGCCTCTATGGCTACACCTTC. Protein sequence: CASSLLGRGLYGYTF.

This clonotype turned up a few times. The chain employs TRBV3-1 and TRBJ1-2; TRBD1 aligns across 8 bases. V lost 1 base and J lost 8; bases outside the gene matches: 9. The CDR3 contains 15 residues. CDR1 is LGHDT and CDR2 is YNNKEL in the germline V gene (reference sequence). CDR3 loop: CASSQAKTGVHGYTF. The CDR3, as DNA: TGTGCCAGCAGCCAAGCAAAGACAGGGGTGCACGGCTACACCTTC.

This clonotype showed up just a few times. The chain carries TRBV6-1 and TRBJ1-4, with TRBD1 matching over 12 bases. V lost 5 bases, J lost 8 bases, and 3 bases stayed unmatched. Germline V CDR1 and CDR2: MNHNS, SASEGT. CDR3 length: 14 residues. The chain's CDR3 is CASSWDRGREKLFF. CDR3 bases: TGTGCCAGCAGTTGGGACAGGGGGCGCGAAAAACTGTTTTTT.

The table lists this clonotype with a few counts. This chain connects TRBV6-5 to TRBJ2-3; D perhaps matches TRBD1 (7 bases). Germline CDR1 and CDR2: MNHEY and SVGAGI. V was pared by 11 bases and J by 1 base, with 16 bases between. CDR3 size: 14 residues. DNA for the CDR3: TGTGCCTCCAACCGGGGGACAGGCACAGATACGCAGTATTTT. Translating gives CASNRGTGTDTQYF.

This clonotype came up many times. The J gene is TRBJ2-5, the V gene TRBV5-1; 8 nucleotides align to TRBD2. The ends lost 4 bases at V and 4 bases at J; junction bases unmatched: 9. Per germline, CDR1 SGHRS and CDR2 YFSETQ. The CDR3 extends over 15 amino acids. CDR3 amino acids: CASSVLLAVGETQYF. CDR3 nucleotides: TGCGCCAGCAGCGTTTTACTAGCGGTCGGAGAGACCCAGTACTTC.

J is TRBJ2-3 and V is TRBV6-2 or TRBV6-3, with D possibly matching TRBD2 (6 bases). Germline V gives CDR1 MNHEY, CDR2 SVGEGT. The CDR3 spans 13 residues. The germline V and J ends were trimmed by 10 bases and 5 bases, with 16 bases remaining between them. Written as DNA, the CDR3 is TGTGCCACCCGTGGCGGGGCGAGAGATACGCAGTATTTT. Translating it yields CATRGGARDTQYF.

This clonotype was detected ten times or more. The chain uses TRBV29-1 and TRBJ2-3; 11 nucleotides align to TRBD2. Germline-derived CDR1 and CDR2 are SQVTM and ANQGSEA. Unmatched junction bases numbered 7, after V lost 3 bases and J lost 5 bases. The CDR3 totals 15 residues. The CDR3 spells CSVERLAGGRDTQYF. The CDR3 DNA sequence: TGCAGCGTTGAGAGGCTAGCGGGGGGTCGAGATACGCAGTATTTT.

This clonotype showed up just a few times. The chain employs TRBV6-2 or TRBV6-3 and TRBJ2-7; the match to TRBD1 covers 8 bases. V lost 7 bases, J lost 5 bases, and 7 bases stayed unmatched. This CDR3 contains 13 residues. The V gene's germline CDR1 is MNHEY and CDR2 SVGEGT. The CDR3 here is CASTQGAGDEQYF. CDR3 nucleotide sequence: TGTGCCAGCACCCAGGGGGCAGGGGACGAGCAGTACTTC.

This clonotype was recorded many times. This chain uses TRBV7-2 with TRBJ1-3; 7 bases are a match to TRBD1. CDR1 and CDR2 (germline): SGHTA, FQGNSA. The CDR3 consists of 14 residues. V lost 4 bases to trimming and J lost 3 bases; unmatched junction nucleotides: 3. CDR3 in amino acids: CASSSQGYGNTIYF. The CDR3 bases are TGTGCCAGCAGCTCACAGGGGTATGGAAACACCATATATTTT.

This clonotype was seen a few times. V usage is TRBV7-2 and J usage is TRBJ1-2; D perhaps matches TRBD1 (5 bases). Trimming cost V 5 bases and J 1 base, with 32 bases left between them. From germline, CDR1 is SGHTA and CDR2 FQGNSA. The CDR3 extends over 21 amino acids. CDR3 in DNA: TGTGCCAGCAGCCCACACTTATGGGGCGCGGGACGGGACCGACTTAACTATGGCTACACCTTC. Its translation is CASSPHLWGAGRDRLNYGYTF.

This clonotype was detected a few times. The V and J genes are TRBV12-3 or TRBV12-4 and TRBJ2-3, with 7 bases matching TRBD2. CDR3 length: 15 amino acids. J was trimmed by 0 bases and V by 7 bases; bases with no gene match: 7. In DNA form, the CDR3 reads TGTGCCAGCACCCAAAGCGGGGTAAGCACAGATACGCAGTATTTT. Its protein is CASTQSGVSTDTQYF.

The chain joins TRBV15 to TRBJ1-2, with 9 bases matching TRBD1. V trimming: 4 bases; J trimming: 2 bases; junction bases outside the gene matches: 8. The CDR3 runs 16 residues. In germline, CDR1 is LNHNV, CDR2 YYDKDF (reference sequence). The CDR3 here is CATSNYDRGINYGYTF. CDR3 DNA sequence: TGTGCCACCAGCAATTACGACAGGGGGATAAACTATGGCTACACCTTC.

In its sample, this clonotype was seen many times. J is TRBJ2-5 and V is TRBV27; D is unclear. Germline V gives CDR1 MNHEY, CDR2 SMNVEV (reference sequence). V lost 6 bases and J lost 0, with 8 bases in between. This CDR3 has 13 residues. The DNA of the CDR3 is TGTGCCAGCAGGGGCCGGTACCAAGAGACCCAGTACTTC. Translation gives CASRGRYQETQYF.

This clonotype was seen ten or more times. V and J are TRBV4-2 and TRBJ2-2; D is perhaps TRBD2 (6 bases). The CDR3 consists of 17 residues. V was clipped by 1 base and J by 2 bases, with 14 bases between them. Per germline, CDR1 LGHNA and CDR2 YNFKEQ. CDR3 sequence (DNA): TGTGCCAGCAGCCAAGTGGTCGGGGGACCTAACACCGGGGAGCTGTTTTTT. As protein: CASSQVVGGPNTGELFF.

The J gene is TRBJ2-3, the V gene TRBV12-3 or TRBV12-4, with D unresolved. The CDR3 length is 13 residues. V lost 3 bases and J lost 7, with 11 bases in between. This CDR3 reads CASSFPQEYTQYF. The CDR3 DNA is TGTGCCAGCAGTTTCCCCCAGGAGTATACGCAGTATTTT.

This clonotype was detected many times. As DNA, the CDR3 is TGTGCCAGCAGTTTAGCTGGACAGGGAAGAGAGACCCAGTACTTC. Translation gives CASSLAGQGRETQYF. This sequence joins TRBV28 and TRBJ2-5; 8 bases line up with TRBD1. CDR3 size: 15 residues. The V gene's germline CDR1 is MDHEN and CDR2 SYDVKM. The V and J ends lost 2 bases and 4 bases, in that order; junction bases with no gene match: 6.

This clonotype was observed many times. This chain joins TRBV6-4 and TRBJ2-4; unclear D gene. V was trimmed by 6 bases and J by 0 bases, leaving 18 bases between them. This CDR3 comprises 17 residues. Germline lookup yields CDR1 MRHNA and CDR2 SNTAGT. The CDR3 DNA reads TGTGCCAGCAGACCCGACTCAGTAACTTTAGCCAAAAACATTCAGTACTTC. Translation: CASRPDSVTLAKNIQYF.